This T cell receptor beta chain was captured by sequencing in a study of blood T cell repertoires in COVID-19 (dated by TCRdb to about 2020). For the wider study: Samples from collaborators originated in the United States, Italy and Spain and spanned both the acute and convalescent phases of COVID-19. The prospective study material was composed of cDNA or gDNA derived from T cells, B-cell-depleted T cells, or PBMCs. The dataset comprised deeply sampled blood TCRbeta repertoires from subjects exposed to, actively infected with, or recovered from COVID-19. A freely available public database, intended as a resource for researchers studying the immune response to SARS-CoV-2, is where the repertoires were released. Samples were obtained from the ongoing ImmuneRACE study (first 160 participants) and from over 1,000 subjects provided by 6 global collaborators. The sample metadata nearly always contained a de-identified subject ID, COVID-19 status, age in years and sex. Where available, HLA class I and class II types were taken from metadata supplied by the sample provider and were not determined by assay-based typing.

Notes on this clone: What antigen it recognizes has not been identified. No base qualities exist here, and no much larger clone lies one base off it.

The immunoSEQ Assay, a bias-controlled multiplex PCR, was used to amplify TCRbeta CDR3 regions from genomic DNA. Per the authors' processing: The number of nucleated cells in each sample was estimated from the amplification of reference gene primers within the assay. To quantify the absolute abundance of each unique TCRbeta CDR3 rearrangement, sequence reads were collapsed and filtered. For each sample, productive Simpson clonality was calculated as the square root of Simpson's diversity index over productive rearrangements. What TCRdb holds here is the immuneACCESS table cut down to in-frame rearrangements. Part of the clones is not present; checked against another copy, under half of the missing clones reflect an unresolved V gene, and the others are unexplained. V and J calls and clone size are copied from that table; D and trimming were computed from the DNA. Counted in this sample were around 30,000 clones; roughly 90% of them appeared once. Of the sample, 0.55% to 0.7% falls within the top ten clones.

The germline V gene sets CDR1 to MNHEY and CDR2 to SVGAGI. Trimming takes 2 bases from V and 6 bases from J, and the germline ends sit 13 bases apart. From its cysteine to its phenylalanine, the CDR3 spans 15 amino acids. Only CDR3 DNA remains: 45 bases, in frame from the first base. Overall results and qualifications from the work: Clinical and demographic metadata were provided uncurated, with the amount varying by source and participant.

The collaborating institutions used their own protocols to collect whole blood in K2EDTA tubes. For TCRbeta analysis, collaborators shipped samples in one of three forms: frozen whole blood, isolated PBMCs, or DNA extracted from either of those sample types. The TCR was taken from a woman in her thirties or forties with active or convalescent COVID-19. The sample consisted of peripheral blood. The rearrangement combines TRBV6-5 with TRBJ1-4; 6 matching bases give a weak D call of TRBD1. The CDR3 region has the sequence CASSYRTVKDEKLFF. The nucleotide sequence reads TGTGCCAGCAGTTACCGGACAGTAAAGGATGAAAAACTGTTTTTT.